One and the same sample provided the 20 T cell receptor beta chains below, sequenced in a study of cytomegalovirus exposure and HLA in healthy donors. The PCR made use of 60 Vbeta and 13 Jbeta primers. Clones were sequenced by immunoSEQ multiplex PCR, and TCRdb holds only the in-frame ones, with some missing. The sample has under 90,000 clones; around four fifths are singletons. The specimen was PBMCs. The receptor source for this set is a man aged 50-60 years in good health and CMV-seropositive.

The rearrangement uses TRBV11-3 and TRBJ2-3; 9 nucleotides agree with TRBD2. V trimming: 5 bases; J trimming: 7 bases; junction bases outside the gene matches: 7. The CDR3 is made up of 14 amino acids. Germline V CDR1 and CDR2: SGHNT, YENEEA. The CDR3 nucleotides read TGTGCCAGCAGCAAGCCGCTAGCGGGACATACGCAGTATTTT. Translating gives CASSKPLAGHTQYF.

The chain has TRBV7-3 and TRBJ2-1; 8 bases map to TRBD1. Germline values: CDR1 SGHTA, CDR2 FQGTGA. This CDR3 region has 13 residues. The V and J ends lost 5 bases and 5 bases, in that order; junction bases with no gene match: 2. The CDR3 here is CASSTDRDNEQFF. DNA of the CDR3: TGTGCCAGCAGCACGGACAGGGACAATGAGCAGTTCTTC.

The rearrangement joins TRBV12-5 to TRBJ2-7; D may be TRBD1 (5 bases). Trimming cost V 1 base and J 5 bases, with 6 bases left between them. Germline CDR1 and CDR2: LGHNT and FRNRAP. The length of the CDR3 is 12 residues. The CDR3, as DNA: TGTGCTAGTGGTTTGGAGGGGAACGAGCAGTACTTC. Protein product: CASGLEGNEQYF.

The CDR3 bases are TGTGCCAGCAGCCAAGCGGACGGGGTGCGCCAAGAGACCCAGTACTTC. It is translated as CASSQADGVRQETQYF. This chain links TRBV4-2 with TRBJ2-5; the D gene is possibly TRBD2 (5 bases). From germline, CDR1 is LGHNA and CDR2 YNFKEQ. Deletions cut 1 base from V and 1 base from J, with 13 bases between. The length of the CDR3 is 16 residues.

The chain is built from TRBV5-6 and TRBJ1-5, with a weak D call TRBD1 (5 bases). Trimming shortened V by 0 bases and J by 6 bases, and 13 bases separated the two germline ends. The CDR3 is made up of 15 amino acids. Germline lookup yields CDR1 SGHDT and CDR2 YYEEEE. DNA of the CDR3: TGTGCCAGCAGCTTGGCGGGGGGTTTTGTTCAGCCCCAGCATTTT. Translated: CASSLAGGFVQPQHF.

This chain links TRBV19 with TRBJ2-7; 11 bases are shared with TRBD2. Trimming cost V 5 bases and J 0 bases; bases outside gene matches: 3. This CDR3 has 15 residues. Germline loops: CDR1 LNHDA, CDR2 SQIVND (reference sequence). In DNA, the CDR3 is TGTGCCAGTAGTGCTAGCGGGGGGAGCTCCTACGAGCAGTACTTC. Residues: CASSASGGSSYEQYF. Drawing the rest from reference TRBV19 and TRBJ2-7, the complete variable domain is DGGITQSPKYLFRKEGQNVTLSCEQNLNHDAMYWYRQDPGQGLRLIYYSQIVNDFQKGDIAEGYSVSREKKESFPLTVTSAQKNPTAFYLCASSASGGSSYEQYFGPGTRLTVT.

The V call is TRBV29-1, the J call TRBJ2-3; 10 bases align to TRBD1. The CDR3 runs 16 residues. The V and J ends lost 1 base and 0 bases, in that order; junction bases with no gene match: 4. The V gene's germline CDR1 is SQVTM and CDR2 ANQGSEA. Here the CDR3 DNA reads TGCAGCGTTGAAGGGGGGACAGGGGAGAGCACAGATACGCAGTATTTT. Encoded protein: CSVEGGTGESTDTQYF.

This clone has only one observation. V gene TRBV19 combines with J gene TRBJ2-7; 7 nucleotides match TRBD1. V trimming: 0 bases; J trimming: 5 bases; junction bases outside the gene matches: 4. From germline, CDR1 is LNHDA and CDR2 SQIVND (reference sequence). The CDR3 is made up of 14 amino acids. This chain's CDR3 is CASSIDRQGNEQYF. The CDR3, as DNA: TGTGCCAGTAGTATAGACAGACAGGGTAACGAGCAGTACTTC.

V and J are TRBV5-1 and TRBJ2-3; 10 bases align to TRBD1. Germline loops: CDR1 SGHRS, CDR2 YFSETQ. CDR3 length: 16 amino acids. Trimming took 0 bases from V and 4 from J; bases not matched to a gene: 5. As DNA, the CDR3 is TGCGCCAGCAGCTTGGGGGACAGGGGAGGTGCAGATACGCAGTATTTT. It yields the protein CASSLGDRGGADTQYF.

The CDR3 here is CASSSRDRLYNEQFF. Here the CDR3 DNA reads TGTGCCAGCAGCTCCCGGGACAGACTCTACAATGAGCAGTTCTTC. The chain links TRBV5-4 to TRBJ2-1; TRBD1 matches at 7 bases. In germline, CDR1 is SGHNT, CDR2 YYREEE (reference sequence). V was pared by 3 bases and J by 3 bases, with 6 bases of the junction left unmatched. The CDR3 loop spans 15 amino acids.

Concerning this clone itself: Germline and junction disagree at one end, which may indicate a read error. The genes are TRBV2 and TRBJ1-5; no reliable D call. In germline, CDR1 is SNHLY, CDR2 FYNNEI. The CDR3 runs 14 residues. CDR3 in amino acids: CASNERQINQPQHF. The CDR3 region has the DNA TGTGCCAGCAATGAACGCCAGATTAATCAGCCCCAGCATTTT.

This clone has a handful of counts. V and J are TRBV29-1 and TRBJ1-4, with 10 nucleotides matching TRBD1. The trim removed 5 bases at V and 8 bases at J, leaving 8 bases unmatched. CDR1 and CDR2 (germline): SQVTM, ANQGSEA. This CDR3 is built from 14 residues. For the CDR3, the DNA is TGCAGCGTTAAATCCGGGACAGGGGCCGAAAAACTGTTTTTT. The encoded protein is CSVKSGTGAEKLFF.

This chain uses TRBV9 with TRBJ2-3; TRBD1 might be the D (6 bases). Trimming shortened V by 2 bases and J by 6 bases, and 16 bases separated the two germline ends. CDR1 and CDR2 (germline): SGDLS, YYNGEE. CDR3 length: 15 amino acids. The CDR3 region has the DNA TGTGCCAGCAGCGTCTTACAGGGAGCATCGGATACGCAGTATTTT. Protein sequence: CASSVLQGASDTQYF.

V and J are TRBV7-2 and TRBJ1-2; D is unresolved. The CDR3 loop spans 14 amino acids. Germline V gene data show CDR1 as SGHTA and CDR2 as FQGNSA. The V end was cut by 6 bases, the J end by 4 bases, with 15 bases between. The DNA of the CDR3 is TGTGCCAGCAGTCAAAATAAAGACATCTATGGCTACACCTTC. This codes for CASSQNKDIYGYTF.

This clone was seen a few times. The chain combines TRBV7-6 with TRBJ2-2; D is perhaps TRBD1 (6 bases). The germline CDR1 and CDR2 sequences are SGHVS and FNYEAQ. The length of the CDR3 is 15 residues. With 6 bases removed from V and 0 bases from J, the gap between germline ends came to 11 bases. The DNA for the CDR3 is TGTGCCAGCAGATCGGACAGAGCGAACACCGGGGAGCTGTTTTTT. This codes for CASRSDRANTGELFF.

The rearrangement links TRBV30 to TRBJ2-5; tentative D call: TRBD2 (6 bases). Trimming pared 1 base from V and 4 bases from J, leaving 10 bases between. The CDR3 length is 13 residues. The germline gives CDR1 GTSNPN, CDR2 SVGIG (reference sequence). As DNA, the CDR3 is TGTGCCTGGAGTGGGGGGGACGCAGAGACCCAGTACTTC. This codes for CAWSGGDAETQYF.

CDR3 nucleotides: TGTGCCAGCAGCTTACTCCCGGGAGGTGGTCCAGGGGCCCAGTACTTC. It codes for CASSLLPGGGPGAQYF. The J gene is TRBJ2-5, the V gene TRBV7-3; TRBD2 might be the D (7 bases). With 2 bases removed from V and 9 bases from J, the gap between germline ends came to 22 bases. The CDR3 extends over 16 amino acids. Germline V lookup: CDR1 SGHTA, CDR2 FQGTGA.

Comments on this clone: One end of the junction fails to match germline, which may point to a read error. The V gene is TRBV6-4, the J gene TRBJ2-7, with no clear D. In germline, CDR1 is MRHNA, CDR2 SNTAGT. The CDR3 length is 8 residues. The DNA of the CDR3 is TGTGCCAGCTCGCTCAAGCACTTC. This gives the protein CASSLKHF.

The chain links TRBV27 to TRBJ1-5; the D gene is possibly TRBD1 (6 bases). V dropped 6 bases and J dropped 6 bases, with 9 bases sitting between them. The germline gives CDR1 MNHEY, CDR2 SMNVEV (reference sequence). The CDR3 is made up of 12 amino acids. The CDR3 spells CASRTGGQPQHF. The CDR3 region has the DNA TGTGCCAGCAGGACAGGAGGTCAGCCCCAGCATTTT.

In this sample, this clone turned up a few times. V is TRBV19 and J is TRBJ2-3; TRBD1 agrees at 8 bases. The CDR3 is 16 amino acids. CDR1 and CDR2 (germline): LNHDA, SQIVND (reference sequence). The trim removed 1 base at V and 0 bases at J, leaving 3 bases unmatched. The CDR3 DNA sequence: TGTGCCAGTAGTATAGCGACAGGGGCGAGCACAGATACGCAGTATTTT. Protein product: CASSIATGASTDTQYF.